This entry lists 26 T cell receptor beta chains sequenced from one sample in a study of shared clonotypes between healthy human individuals. Generated by immunoSEQ multiplex PCR, the TCRdb table keeps only in-frame clones and is missing some. The sample shows 2,100,000 or so clones, about 94% of them seen only once. Sequencing used naive CD4+ T cells sorted from blood. Noted subset: CD45RA+ positively selected. The receptors here all came from a man aged 18 to 29 in good health.

This chain uses TRBV5-6 with TRBJ1-5, with unresolved D. The CDR3 runs 13 residues. V was trimmed by 4 bases and J by 9 bases, leaving 14 bases between them. Germline V gives CDR1 SGHDT, CDR2 YYEEEE. The CDR3 loop is CASSPDPIGPQHF. CDR3 bases: TGTGCCAGCAGCCCGGACCCAATCGGGCCCCAGCATTTT.

This chain uses TRBV7-2 with TRBJ1-2; no clear D. The germline V gene has CDR1 SGHTA and CDR2 FQGNSA. There are 11 residues in the CDR3. Trimming took 1 base from V and 9 from J, leaving 6 bases between them. The CDR3 sequence is CASSLVRRYTF. The CDR3, as DNA: TGTGCCAGCAGCTTAGTTAGACGCTACACCTTC.

This chain connects TRBV28 to TRBJ2-4, with 10 bases aligning to TRBD1. Germline loops: CDR1 MDHEN, CDR2 SYDVKM. Losses at the gene ends were 8 bases for V and 2 bases for J; bases not matched to a gene: 6. CDR3 length: 15 residues. CDR3 in DNA: TGTGCCAGCGGCGGGACAGGGGACCCCAAAAACATTCAGTACTTC. This translates into CASGGTGDPKNIQYF. The full variable domain, with the rest looked up from reference TRBV28 and TRBJ2-4, is DVKVTQSSRYLVKRTGEKVFLECVQDMDHENMFWYRQDPGLGLRLIYFSYDVKMKEKGDIPEGYSVSREKKERFSLILESASTNQTSMYLCASGGTGDPKNIQYFGAGTRLSVL.

This clone was seen only once. The V call is TRBV4-1, the J call TRBJ2-1; D not resolved. There are 14 residues in the CDR3. CDR1 MGHRA and CDR2 YSYEKL come from the germline V gene. V was cut by 0 bases and J by 6 bases, with 9 bases left in between. The CDR3 coding sequence is TGCGCCAGCAGCCAAGATGTCATAAGCAATGAGCAGTTCTTC. This translates into CASSQDVISNEQFF.

This clone was detected once. The CDR3 protein is CASSETSNSGNTIYF. CDR3 nucleotides: TGTGCCAGCAGTGAAACCTCGAACTCTGGAAACACCATATATTTT. The rearrangement links TRBV6-1 to TRBJ1-3; D call uncertain. The V end was cut by 2 bases, the J end by 0 bases, with 8 bases between. Germline values: CDR1 MNHNS, CDR2 SASEGT. The CDR3 sequence is 15 residues long.

The sample holds one count of this clone. V and J are TRBV11-2 and TRBJ2-7; 10 bases agree with TRBD2. Germline V gene data show CDR1 as SGHAT and CDR2 as FQNNGV. V dropped 8 bases and J dropped 0; count of bases not matched to a gene: 7. The CDR3 is made up of 15 amino acids. The CDR3 protein is CASRGLATSSYEQYF. CDR3 DNA: TGTGCCAGCCGGGGACTAGCGACAAGCTCCTACGAGCAGTACTTC.

The CDR3 region has the DNA TGCAGCGTTTATACAGGGGAAGTTAGAGGCTACACCTTC. It yields the protein CSVYTGEVRGYTF. V and J are TRBV29-1 and TRBJ1-2; 7 nucleotides line up with TRBD1. V was clipped by 5 bases and J by 8 bases; unmatched bases: 11. The CDR3 loop spans 13 amino acids. In germline, CDR1 is SQVTM, CDR2 ANQGSEA.

CDR3 DNA sequence: TGCAGCGTTGAGAGAGGGCCGACAACCGCCGAGATGAACACTGAAGCTTTCTTT. This encodes CSVERGPTTAEMNTEAFF. This rearrangement joins TRBV29-1 to TRBJ1-1; D unresolved. The CDR3 is 18 amino acids. Germline-derived CDR1 and CDR2 are SQVTM and ANQGSEA. Trimming removed 3 bases at V and 0 bases at J, with 23 bases between.

This chain links TRBV5-1 with TRBJ2-7; D is perhaps TRBD1 (7 bases). Germline V gene lookup returns CDR1 SGHRS and CDR2 YFSETQ. V shed 5 bases and J shed 6 bases, with 12 bases lying between them. This CDR3 is built from 12 residues. This CDR3 is CASSAQGGEQYF. In DNA, the CDR3 is TGCGCCAGCAGTGCGCAGGGGGGCGAGCAGTACTTC. Using reference TRBV5-1 and TRBJ2-7 for the parts outside the CDR3, the full variable domain is KAGVTQTPRYLIKTRGQQVTLSCSPISGHRSVSWYQQTPGQGLQFLFEYFSETQRNKGNFPGRFSGRQFSNSRSEMNVSTLELGDSALYLCASSAQGGEQYFGPGTRLTVT.

The gene calls are TRBV5-1 and TRBJ2-1; D remains ambiguous. The CDR3 covers 14 residues. Trimming left V 4 bases short and J 7 bases short, with 15 bases between. In germline, CDR1 is SGHRS, CDR2 YFSETQ. CDR3 nucleotides: TGCGCCAGCAGCCCGCCAGAAGGTAGGAATGAGCAGTTCTTC. Encoded protein: CASSPPEGRNEQFF.

The gene calls are TRBV28 and TRBJ2-3, with D uncertain. Germline V gives CDR1 MDHEN, CDR2 SYDVKM. Deletions cut 1 base from V and 0 bases from J, with 11 bases between. The CDR3 is made up of 16 amino acids. The CDR3 loop is CASSLFRVHSTDTQYF. CDR3 DNA sequence: TGTGCCAGCAGTTTATTCCGCGTTCATAGCACAGATACGCAGTATTTT.

The chain joins TRBV11-3 to TRBJ2-7; D is perhaps TRBD2 (5 bases). This CDR3 region has 13 residues. Germline V gene sequence: CDR1 SGHNT, CDR2 YENEEA. Trimming pared 1 base from V and 6 bases from J, leaving 10 bases between. Here the CDR3 DNA reads TGTGCCAGCAGCTTAGTTTTCGAGGGCGAGCAGTACTTC. Its translation: CASSLVFEGEQYF.

The chain couples TRBV5-4 to TRBJ2-3; D is ambiguous. The length of the CDR3 is 17 residues. The V gene lost 0 bases and the J gene lost 1 base, with 15 bases spanning the gap. Looked up from germline, CDR1 is SGHNT and CDR2 is YYREEE (reference sequence). The CDR3 DNA sequence: TGTGCCAGCAGCTTGGAGATTGGTCGACCTGGCACAGATACGCAGTATTTT. It codes for CASSLEIGRPGTDTQYF.

V gene TRBV5-1 combines with J gene TRBJ2-1; 11 bases are shared with TRBD2. CDR1 is SGHRS, CDR2 YFSETQ, per germline. After removal of 5 bases from V and 7 bases from J, the junction contained 8 bases not matched to a gene. This CDR3 is built from 15 residues. CDR3 amino acids: CASSSVAGGPNEQFF. In DNA, the CDR3 is TGCGCCAGCAGTTCCGTAGCGGGAGGGCCTAATGAGCAGTTCTTC.

The chain is built from TRBV5-5 and TRBJ1-1; D perhaps matches TRBD1 (6 bases). V was shortened by 4 bases and J by 11 bases, with 15 bases between the two germline ends. The germline V gene has CDR1 SGHKS and CDR2 YYEKEE (reference sequence). This CDR3 contains 12 residues. CDR3 DNA sequence: TGTGCCAGCAGCCCACAGGGACGGGGGGCTTTCTTT. The encoded protein is CASSPQGRGAFF.

This clone was seen only once. The CDR3 DNA is TGTGCCACCAGCAGAGCTCCCGGGGACGAGTTTGGCGAGCAGTACTTC. Amino acids: CATSRAPGDEFGEQYF. The chain recombines TRBV15 with TRBJ2-7, with D perhaps TRBD1 or TRBD2 (5 bases each). The CDR3 is 16 amino acids. Germline V gene lookup returns CDR1 LNHNV and CDR2 YYDKDF (reference sequence). The V gene lost 1 base and the J gene lost 6 bases, with 19 bases spanning the gap.

The chain employs TRBV30 and TRBJ1-2; possibly TRBD1 for D (5 bases). Deletions cut 4 bases from V and 0 bases from J, with 15 bases between. Germline CDR1 is GTSNPN and CDR2 is SVGIG (reference sequence). The CDR3 totals 15 residues. CDR3 loop: CAWTFGETANYGYTF. DNA of the CDR3: TGTGCCTGGACCTTTGGAGAGACAGCTAACTATGGCTACACCTTC.

The chain recombines TRBV4-1 with TRBJ2-3; D unresolved. The CDR3 has 14 amino acids. V lost 5 bases to trimming and J lost 1 base, with 10 bases between them. CDR1 is MGHRA, CDR2 YSYEKL, per germline. This CDR3 reads CASSSGGGTDTQYF. The CDR3 DNA sequence: TGCGCCAGCAGCTCAGGTGGGGGCACAGATACGCAGTATTTT.

Comment on this clone: In the same sample, other DNA sequences code for this CDR3. V is TRBV6-5 and J is TRBJ1-5; the D gene is possibly TRBD1 (5 bases). Germline V gives CDR1 MNHEY, CDR2 SVGAGI. V was shortened by 4 bases and J by 1 base, with 8 bases between the two germline ends. The CDR3 sequence is 14 residues long. CDR3 amino acids: CASSSGGSNQPQHF. In DNA form, the CDR3 reads TGTGCCAGCAGTTCCGGGGGGAGCAATCAGCCCCAGCATTTT.

The CDR3 sequence is CASSLLGYETQYF. CDR3 in DNA: TGTGCCAGCAGTTTACTAGGGTATGAGACCCAGTACTTC. The chain is built from TRBV11-1 and TRBJ2-5, with D possibly TRBD2 on 5 matching bases. CDR3 length: 13 amino acids. CDR1 SGHAT and CDR2 FQDESV come from the germline V gene (reference sequence). The germline V and J ends were trimmed by 6 bases and 5 bases, with 13 bases remaining between them.

This clone was seen a single time. V and J are TRBV4-1 and TRBJ2-7, with D possibly called TRBD1 or TRBD2 (6 bases each). Trimming pared 0 bases from V and 3 bases from J, leaving 12 bases between. The CDR3 is 15 amino acids. Germline CDR1 and CDR2: MGHRA and YSYEKL. As DNA, the CDR3 is TGCGCCAGCAGCCAAGATCGGGGGACATTCTACGAGCAGTACTTC. This translates into CASSQDRGTFYEQYF.

This clone appeared once. The chain has TRBV9 and TRBJ2-7; TRBD1 or TRBD2 may be the D gene (5 bases each). This CDR3 spans 17 amino acids. The germline CDR1 and CDR2 sequences are SGDLS and YYNGEE. The V and J ends lost 0 bases and 3 bases respectively, with 19 bases between them. The CDR3: CASSVALGVGRLYEQYF. The CDR3 DNA is TGTGCCAGCAGCGTAGCCCTGGGGGTAGGGCGCCTCTACGAGCAGTACTTC.

Points on this clone: This CDR3 is also generated by other DNA sequences in the sample. This chain links TRBV7-9 with TRBJ1-2; the D gene is possibly TRBD1 (5 bases). CDR3 length: 12 amino acids. In germline, CDR1 is SEHNR, CDR2 FQNEAQ (reference sequence). V was shortened by 5 bases and J by 3 bases, with 7 bases between the two germline ends. This CDR3 reads CASSPRDYGYTF. In DNA form, the CDR3 reads TGTGCCAGCAGCCCCAGGGACTATGGCTACACCTTC.

The chain joins TRBV14 to TRBJ2-1; 8 nucleotides align to TRBD2. Germline V gene data show CDR1 as SGHDN and CDR2 as FVKESK. The CDR3 consists of 13 residues. V dropped 5 bases and J dropped 8; count of bases not matched to a gene: 5. CDR3 DNA sequence: TGTGCCAGCAGCAACGGGGGGGCCCATGAGCAGTTCTTC. Residues: CASSNGGAHEQFF. Based on the CDR3 plus reference TRBV14 and TRBJ2-1, the full variable domain is EAGVTQFPSHSVIEKGQTVTLRCDPISGHDNLYWYRRVMGKEIKFLLHFVKESKQDESGMPNNRFLAERTGGTYSTLKVQPAELEDSGVYFCASSNGGAHEQFFGPGTRLTVL.

CDR3: CASSEGAGRNTGELFF. In nucleotides, the CDR3 is TGTGCCAGCTCCGAGGGGGCGGGGAGGAACACCGGGGAGCTGTTTTTT. The rearrangement uses TRBV6-6 and TRBJ2-2; D is possibly TRBD1 (7 bases). The germline V gene has CDR1 MNHNY and CDR2 SVGAGI (reference sequence). This CDR3 comprises 16 residues. V was clipped by 8 bases and J by 1 base, with 17 bases between them.

The chain employs TRBV11-2 and TRBJ1-6, with D perhaps TRBD1 (5 bases). The length of the CDR3 is 14 residues. V lost 3 bases and J lost 8, with 11 bases in between. Germline V gene lookup returns CDR1 SGHAT and CDR2 FQNNGV. The CDR3 DNA is TGTGCCAGCAGCTTTTTTACAGGTGATTCACCCCTCCACTTT. Translating it yields CASSFFTGDSPLHF. Full variable domain (rest looked up from reference TRBV11-2 and TRBJ1-6): EAGVAQSPRYKIIEKRQSVAFWCNPISGHATLYWYQQILGQGPKLLIQFQNNGVVDDSQLPKDRFSAERLKGVDSTLKIQPAKLEDSAVYLCASSFFTGDSPLHFGNGTRLTVT.